Each of the 10 T cell receptor beta chains below was sequenced from the same sample in a study of regulatory T cells in long-lasting Graves disease. Construction of TCR beta libraries relied on iRepertoire HTBI primers and on Arm-PCR targeting CDR3 regions. TCRdb itself ran the multiplex PCR reads through MiXCR, one entry per CDR3 protein. The data show 310,000 or so distinct CDR3 sequences, roughly a fifth seen once. Time point denoted: persistent/refractory GD, antithyroid drugs over 5 years with positive TRAb. Extracted RNA from PBMCs served as the source of the TCR library. The sample in question was peripheral blood mononuclear cells (PBMCs), obtained when the disease was refractory, from a patient treated with antithyroid drugs. The receptors derive from a female donor with Graves disease.

The gene calls are TRBV5-1 and TRBJ1-6, with TRBD1 identical over 8 bases. The CDR3 extends over 15 amino acids. Germline loops: CDR1 SGHRS, CDR2 YFSETQ. Losses at the gene ends were 0 bases for V and 10 bases for J; bases not matched to a gene: 6. CDR3 in amino acids: CASSLEVRGQSPLHF. CDR3 DNA: TGCGCCAGCAGCTTGGAGGTCAGGGGGCAGTCACCCCTCCACTTT.

V is TRBV30 and J is TRBJ2-7, with D perhaps matching TRBD1 or TRBD2 (5 bases each). CDR1 is GTSNPN, CDR2 SVGIG, per germline (reference sequence). CDR3 length: 15 residues. V lost 0 bases and J lost 2, with 14 bases in between. CDR3 amino acids: CAWSVPGRPPYEQYF. In DNA, the CDR3 is TGTGCCTGGAGTGTACCGGGGCGTCCCCCCTACGAGCAGTACTTC.

Concerning this clonotype: One end of the junction does not line up with germline, which may come from a read error. This chain connects TRBV7-2 to TRBJ2-7, with D unclear. This CDR3 has 10 residues. Germline V CDR1 and CDR2: SGHTA, FQGNSA. The CDR3 DNA is TGTGCCAGCGGTTACATTTTACGAGACTTC. This sequence encodes CASGYILRDF. Full variable domain (rest looked up from reference TRBV7-2 and TRBJ2-7): GAGVSQSPSNKVTEKGKDVELRCDPISGHTALYWYRQSLGQGLEFLIYFQGNSAPDKSGLPSDRFSAERTGGSVSTLTIQRTQQEDSAVYLCASGYILRDFGPGTRLTVT.

This clonotype has just a few counts. The chain has TRBV20-1 and TRBJ2-2; D remains unclear. V dropped 4 bases and J dropped 3 bases, with 9 bases sitting between them. Germline assignment: CDR1 DFQATT and CDR2 SNEGSKA (reference sequence). The CDR3 runs 13 residues. This CDR3 reads CSATGSYTGELFF. The CDR3 bases are TGCAGTGCTACCGGATCCTACACCGGGGAGCTGTTTTTT.

The sample holds many counts of this clonotype. This chain connects TRBV12-3 or TRBV12-4 to TRBJ1-2; TRBD1 might be the D (5 bases). The CDR3 spans 13 residues. Trimming cost V 3 bases and J 8 bases, with 13 bases left between them. The DNA for the CDR3 is TGTGCCAGCAGTTTGCGGGGGTTGGAGGGCTACACCTTC. Its protein product is CASSLRGLEGYTF.

The chain uses TRBV4-1 and TRBJ2-7; 8 bases fit TRBD2. The CDR3 is 15 residues long. The ends lost 0 bases at V and 3 bases at J; junction bases unmatched: 4. The germline V gene encodes CDR1 MGHRA and CDR2 YSYEKL. CDR3: CASSQELAGFYEQYF. As DNA, the CDR3 is TGCGCCAGCAGCCAAGAGTTAGCGGGGTTCTACGAGCAGTACTTC.

The table lists this clonotype with a few counts. This chain joins TRBV25-1 and TRBJ2-7; D is uncertain. The CDR3 is made up of 12 amino acids. Between the trimmed V and J ends, which lost 6 bases and 2 bases, there was a span of 8 bases. Per germline, CDR1 MGHDK and CDR2 SYGVNS. The CDR3 region has the DNA TGTGCCAGCAGCTCAGTAGCCTACGAGCAGTACTTC. The encoded protein is CASSSVAYEQYF.

The V call is TRBV19, the J call TRBJ1-5, with 7 bases fitting TRBD1. This CDR3 region has 15 residues. With V trimmed by 4 bases and J by 4 bases, 7 bases remained unmatched. Per germline, CDR1 LNHDA and CDR2 SQIVND (reference sequence). The CDR3, as DNA: TGTGCCAGTAGTAGAGGGGGCTTGGGGAATCAGCCCCAGCATTTT. Translating it yields CASSRGGLGNQPQHF.

A few counts support this clonotype. For the CDR3, the DNA is TGTGCCAGCAGTTACTCTAGAGCGAAGTACGAGCAGTACTTC. Its protein is CASSYSRAKYEQYF. The chain is built from TRBV6-2 or TRBV6-3 and TRBJ2-7; D not certain. Per the germline V gene, CDR1 is MNHEY and CDR2 is SVGEGT. The V end was cut by 0 bases, the J end by 4 bases, with 10 bases between. The CDR3 length is 14 residues.

This clonotype was seen a handful of times. This chain connects TRBV10-3 to TRBJ2-7; D is unresolved. Germline CDR1 is ENHRY and CDR2 is SYGVKD. The CDR3 is 14 amino acids. V dropped 11 bases and J dropped 6 bases, with 23 bases sitting between them. CDR3 region: CAVLSGHGLVEQYF. The DNA of the CDR3 is TGTGCCGTTCTTTCCGGGCATGGGCTCGTCGAGCAGTACTTC.